Each of the 10 T cell receptor beta chains below was sequenced from the same sample in a study of T cells in Graves' hyperthyroidism and ophthalmopathy. Amplification of TCR beta CDR3 regions was performed using RNA transcripts as template. When the TCR CDR3 underwent first-round RT-PCR, the HTBI primer set was used. Each CDR3 protein is one row after TCRdb ran MiXCR on the multiplex PCR reads. The sample includes fewer than 700,000 distinct CDR3 sequences, 17% of them seen just once. Sequenced sample: blood. Every receptor here comes from a woman in her late teens or twenties with Graves' ophthalmopathy.

This clonotype was observed a few times. The chain carries TRBV3-1 and TRBJ1-2; D possibly corresponds to TRBD1 (5 bases). The CDR3 is made up of 15 amino acids. V was trimmed by 0 bases and J by 6 bases, leaving 14 bases between them. The germline V gene has CDR1 LGHDT and CDR2 YNNKEL (reference sequence). The CDR3 coding sequence is TGTGCCAGCAGCCAAGATGGGAGGGCAGGGCATGGCTACACCTTC. Translation: CASSQDGRAGHGYTF.

This clonotype was detected many times. The rearrangement links TRBV30 to TRBJ2-7; TRBD2 aligns across 11 bases. The germline V gene has CDR1 GTSNPN and CDR2 SVGIG (reference sequence). With V trimmed by 4 bases and J by 0 bases, 5 bases remained unmatched. The CDR3 totals 15 residues. DNA of the CDR3: TGTGCCTGGAAACTAGCGGGGGTCAGCTCCTACGAGCAGTACTTC. This encodes CAWKLAGVSSYEQYF.

The rearrangement uses TRBV20-1 and TRBJ2-7; TRBD2 matches 10 bases. The CDR3 sequence is 18 residues long. Germline values: CDR1 DFQATT, CDR2 SNEGSKA (reference sequence). V lost 1 base to trimming and J lost 0 bases; unmatched junction nucleotides: 12. CDR3 coding DNA: TGCAGTGCTAGAGGGGAAAGCGGGGGGGACCTCCACTCCTACGAGCAGTACTTC. Protein sequence: CSARGESGGDLHSYEQYF.

This clonotype was seen many times. The CDR3 loop reads CASSLASGGLYEQYF. The CDR3 region has the DNA TGTGCCAGCAGCTTAGCTAGCGGAGGCCTGTACGAGCAGTACTTC. The chain is built from TRBV7-2 and TRBJ2-7, with D possibly being TRBD2 (6 bases). Trimming removed 0 bases at V and 4 bases at J, with 13 bases between. The length of the CDR3 is 15 residues. Germline assignment: CDR1 SGHTA and CDR2 FQGNSA.

This chain connects TRBV6-5 to TRBJ2-7, with D perhaps matching TRBD1 (6 bases). The CDR3 has 17 amino acids. Trimming took 0 bases from V and 2 from J, leaving 17 bases between them. The germline V gene encodes CDR1 MNHEY and CDR2 SVGAGI. The CDR3 here is CASSYSIPGVGAYEQYF. The CDR3 nucleotides read TGTGCCAGCAGTTACTCGATCCCAGGGGTTGGGGCCTACGAGCAGTACTTC.

This clonotype was seen ten or more times. The rearrangement uses TRBV10-2 and TRBJ1-5, with D possibly matching TRBD1 (5 bases). V lost 0 bases and J lost 4, with 7 bases in between. CDR1 and CDR2 from the germline V gene are WSHSY and SAAADI. This CDR3 is 14 amino acids long. The CDR3 is CASSESKGNQPQHF. In DNA form, the CDR3 reads TGCGCCAGCAGTGAGTCGAAGGGGAATCAGCCCCAGCATTTT.

In its sample, this clonotype was seen many times. The V call is TRBV7-2, the J call TRBJ1-1; unclear D gene. The V gene's germline CDR1 is SGHTA and CDR2 FQGNSA. V was shortened by 5 bases and J by 8 bases, with 12 bases between the two germline ends. The CDR3 length is 12 residues. The CDR3 sequence is CASSPMAAEAFF. The CDR3, as DNA: TGTGCCAGCAGCCCAATGGCAGCAGAAGCTTTCTTT.

This clonotype was recorded at least ten times. The chain recombines TRBV6-1 with TRBJ1-2; no firm D call. The CDR3 runs to 12 residues. V lost 6 bases, J lost 5 bases, and 10 bases lay in between. The germline CDR1 and CDR2 sequences are MNHNS and SASEGT. CDR3 bases: TGTGCCAGCAGCCTCGAACGGTATGGCTACACCTTC. It encodes CASSLERYGYTF.

V and J are TRBV27 and TRBJ1-3; D remains unclear. The V end was cut by 2 bases, the J end by 0 bases, with 11 bases between. The CDR3 runs to 16 residues. Germline CDR1 MNHEY, CDR2 SMNVEV (reference sequence). CDR3 loop: CASSLRAGFSGNTIYF. CDR3 in DNA: TGTGCCAGCAGTTTAAGAGCGGGATTCTCTGGAAACACCATATATTTT.

This chain uses TRBV6-1 with TRBJ2-2; no firm D call. Trimming pared 1 base from V and 4 bases from J, leaving 10 bases between. The V gene's germline CDR1 is MNHNS and CDR2 SASEGT. The CDR3 runs to 15 residues. Written as DNA, the CDR3 is TGTGCCAGCAGTGAAGTCGGTCTCGGCACCGGGGAGCTGTTTTTT. Protein product: CASSEVGLGTGELFF.